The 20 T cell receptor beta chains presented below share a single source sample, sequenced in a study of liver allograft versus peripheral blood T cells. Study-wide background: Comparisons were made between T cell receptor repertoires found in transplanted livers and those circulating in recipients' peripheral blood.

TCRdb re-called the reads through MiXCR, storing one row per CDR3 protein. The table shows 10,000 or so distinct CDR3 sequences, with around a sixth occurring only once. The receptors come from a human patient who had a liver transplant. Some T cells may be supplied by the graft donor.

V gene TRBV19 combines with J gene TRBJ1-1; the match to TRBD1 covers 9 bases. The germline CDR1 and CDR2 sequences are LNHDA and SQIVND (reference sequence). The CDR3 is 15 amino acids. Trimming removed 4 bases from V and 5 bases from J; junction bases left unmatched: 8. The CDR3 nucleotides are TGTGCCAGTAGTAAACAGGGGGCGAGGTATACTGAAGCTTTCTTT. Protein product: CASSKQGARYTEAFF.

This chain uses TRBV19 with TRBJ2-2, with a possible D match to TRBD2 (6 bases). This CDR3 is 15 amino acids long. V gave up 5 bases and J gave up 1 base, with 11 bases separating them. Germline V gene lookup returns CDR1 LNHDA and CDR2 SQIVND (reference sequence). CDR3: CASSLAGRNTGELFF. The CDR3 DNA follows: TGTGCCAGTAGTTTGGCGGGACGGAACACCGGGGAGCTGTTTTTT.

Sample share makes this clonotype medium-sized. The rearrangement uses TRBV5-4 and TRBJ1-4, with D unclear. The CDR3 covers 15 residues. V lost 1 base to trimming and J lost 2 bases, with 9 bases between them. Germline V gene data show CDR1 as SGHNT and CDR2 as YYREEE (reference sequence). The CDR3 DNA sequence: TGTGCCAGCAGCTTGAGGGCGGGGACTAATGAAAAACTGTTTTTT. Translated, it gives CASSLRAGTNEKLFF.

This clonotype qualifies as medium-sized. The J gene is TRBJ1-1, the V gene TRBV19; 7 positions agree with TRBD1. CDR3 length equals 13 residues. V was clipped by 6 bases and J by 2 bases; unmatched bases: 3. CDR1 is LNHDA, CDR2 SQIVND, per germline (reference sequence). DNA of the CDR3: TGTGCCAGTAGAACAGGGGTTAACACTGAAGCTTTCTTT. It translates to CASRTGVNTEAFF.

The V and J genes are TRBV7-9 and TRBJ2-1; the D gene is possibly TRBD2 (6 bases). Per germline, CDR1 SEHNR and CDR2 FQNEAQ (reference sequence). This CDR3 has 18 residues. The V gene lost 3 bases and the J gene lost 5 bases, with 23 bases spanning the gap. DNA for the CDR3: TGTGCCAGCAGCTTGAAGAGGAGGGCCGAATCGACCAACAATGAGCAGTTCTTC. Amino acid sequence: CASSLKRRAESTNNEQFF.

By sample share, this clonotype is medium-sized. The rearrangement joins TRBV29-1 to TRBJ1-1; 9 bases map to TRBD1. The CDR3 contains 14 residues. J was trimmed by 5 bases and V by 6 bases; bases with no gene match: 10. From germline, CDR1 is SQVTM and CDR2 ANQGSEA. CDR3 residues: CSVHEQGARTEAFF. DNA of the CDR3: TGCAGCGTCCACGAACAGGGGGCGCGGACTGAAGCTTTCTTT.

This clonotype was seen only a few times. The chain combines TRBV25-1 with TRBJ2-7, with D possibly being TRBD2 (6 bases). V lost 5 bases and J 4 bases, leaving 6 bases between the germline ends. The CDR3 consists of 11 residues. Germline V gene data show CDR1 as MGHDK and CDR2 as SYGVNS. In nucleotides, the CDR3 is TGTGCCAGCAGTCGGGGGTACGAGCAGTACTTC. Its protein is CASSRGYEQYF.

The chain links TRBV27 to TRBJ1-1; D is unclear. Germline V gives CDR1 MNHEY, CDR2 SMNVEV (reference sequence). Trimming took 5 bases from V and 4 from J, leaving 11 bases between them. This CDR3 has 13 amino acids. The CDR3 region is CASSPFASTEAFF. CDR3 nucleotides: TGTGCCAGCAGTCCCTTTGCCAGCACTGAAGCTTTCTTT.

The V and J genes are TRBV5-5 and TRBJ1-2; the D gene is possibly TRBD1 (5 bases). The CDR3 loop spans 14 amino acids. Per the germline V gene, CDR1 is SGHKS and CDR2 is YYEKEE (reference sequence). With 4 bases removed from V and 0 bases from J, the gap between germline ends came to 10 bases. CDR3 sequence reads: CASSRGAANYGYTF. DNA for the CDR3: TGTGCCAGCAGCCGCGGGGCAGCTAACTATGGCTACACCTTC.

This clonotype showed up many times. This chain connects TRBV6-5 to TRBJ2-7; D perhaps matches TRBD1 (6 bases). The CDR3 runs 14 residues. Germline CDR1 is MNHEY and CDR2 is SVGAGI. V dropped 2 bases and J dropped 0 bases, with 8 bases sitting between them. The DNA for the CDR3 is TGTGCCAGCAGTTACAACAGGGACTCCTACGAGCAGTACTTC. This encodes CASSYNRDSYEQYF.

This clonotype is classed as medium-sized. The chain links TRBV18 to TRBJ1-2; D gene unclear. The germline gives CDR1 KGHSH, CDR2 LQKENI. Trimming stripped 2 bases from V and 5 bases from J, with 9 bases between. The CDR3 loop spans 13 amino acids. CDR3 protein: CASSPDVLYGYTF. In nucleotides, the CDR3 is TGTGCCAGCTCACCAGATGTACTTTATGGCTACACCTTC.

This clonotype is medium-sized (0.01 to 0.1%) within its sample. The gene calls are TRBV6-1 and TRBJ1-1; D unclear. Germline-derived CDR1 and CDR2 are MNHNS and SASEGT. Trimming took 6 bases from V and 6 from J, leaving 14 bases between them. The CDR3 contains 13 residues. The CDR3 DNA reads TGTGCCAGCAGACTAACAGAGGACGCTGAAGCTTTCTTT. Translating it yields CASRLTEDAEAFF.

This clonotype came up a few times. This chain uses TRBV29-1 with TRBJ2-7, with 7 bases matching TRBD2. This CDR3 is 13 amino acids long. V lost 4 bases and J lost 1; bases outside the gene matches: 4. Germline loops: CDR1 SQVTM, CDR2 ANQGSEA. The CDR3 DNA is TGCAGCGTTGGGCAGGGAGGGTCCTACGAGCAGTACTTC. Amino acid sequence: CSVGQGGSYEQYF.

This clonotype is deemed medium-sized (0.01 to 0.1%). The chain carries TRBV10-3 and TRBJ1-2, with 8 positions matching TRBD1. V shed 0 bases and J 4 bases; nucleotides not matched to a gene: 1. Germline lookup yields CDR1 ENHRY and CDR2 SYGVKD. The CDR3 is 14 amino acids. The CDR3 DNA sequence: TGTGCCATCAGTGAGTCCCAGGGGGCCTATGGCTACACCTTC. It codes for CAISESQGAYGYTF.

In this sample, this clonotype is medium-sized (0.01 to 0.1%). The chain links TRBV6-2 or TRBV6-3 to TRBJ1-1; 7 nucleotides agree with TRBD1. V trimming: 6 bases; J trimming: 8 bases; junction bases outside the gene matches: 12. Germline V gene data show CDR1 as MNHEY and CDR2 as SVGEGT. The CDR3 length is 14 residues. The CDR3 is CASSSTNRGPEAFF. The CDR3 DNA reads TGTGCCAGCAGCTCCACTAACAGGGGACCCGAAGCTTTCTTT.

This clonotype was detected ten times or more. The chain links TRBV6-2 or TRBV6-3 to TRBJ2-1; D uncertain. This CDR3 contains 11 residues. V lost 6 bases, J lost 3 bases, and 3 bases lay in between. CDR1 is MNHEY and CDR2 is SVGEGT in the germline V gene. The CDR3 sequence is CASSFYNEQFF. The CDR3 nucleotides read TGTGCCAGCAGCTTCTACAATGAGCAGTTCTTC.

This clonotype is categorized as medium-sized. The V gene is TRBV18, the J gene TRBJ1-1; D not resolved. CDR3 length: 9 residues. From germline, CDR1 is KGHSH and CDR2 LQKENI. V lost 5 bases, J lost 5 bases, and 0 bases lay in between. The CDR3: CASSTEAFF. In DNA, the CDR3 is TGTGCCAGCTCAACTGAAGCTTTCTTT.

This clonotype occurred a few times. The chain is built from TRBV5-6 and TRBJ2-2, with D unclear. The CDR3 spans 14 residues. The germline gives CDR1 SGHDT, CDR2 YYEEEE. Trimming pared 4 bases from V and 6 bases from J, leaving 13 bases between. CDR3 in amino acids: CASSPTARSGELFF. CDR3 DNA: TGTGCCAGCAGCCCGACCGCGAGGTCCGGGGAGCTGTTTTTT.

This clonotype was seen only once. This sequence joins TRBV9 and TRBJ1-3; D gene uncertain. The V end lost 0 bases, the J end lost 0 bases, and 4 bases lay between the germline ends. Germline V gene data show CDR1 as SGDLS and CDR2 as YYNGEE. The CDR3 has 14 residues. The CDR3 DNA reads TGTGCCAGCAGCGTAGGGAGCTCTGGAAACACCATATATTTT. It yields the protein CASSVGSSGNTIYF.

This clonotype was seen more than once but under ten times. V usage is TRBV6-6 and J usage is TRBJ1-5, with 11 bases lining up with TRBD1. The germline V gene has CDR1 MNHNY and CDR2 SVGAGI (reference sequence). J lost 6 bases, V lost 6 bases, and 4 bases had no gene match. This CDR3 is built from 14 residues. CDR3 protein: CASRGQGVSQPQHF. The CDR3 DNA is TGTGCCAGCAGGGGACAGGGGGTATCTCAGCCCCAGCATTTT.